This section outlines one TCR beta chain sequence together with its context. This sample is part of a study of blood T cell repertoires in COVID-19. Study background: Acute-phase and convalescent COVID-19 samples originated in the United States, Italy and Spain. Sample material is recorded as cDNA or gDNA derived from T cells, B-cell-depleted T cells, or PBMCs.

Original data processing: Researchers report that nucleated cell counts were estimated from reference gene primer amplification. Clones were read by immunoSEQ multiplex PCR, and TCRdb kept only the in-frame ones, dropping some. Clone size and the V and J calls come from that table; the DNA yielded D and trimming. The table has some 65,000 clones, about 85% seen once; the top ten hold over 2.5%. The material sequenced was peripheral blood. This TCR was sampled from a man older than 75 with acute or convalescent COVID-19.

The CDR3 nucleotides read TGTGCCAGCAGCCCCGCGCCACTAGCGGGAGTTTACGAGCAGTACTTC. It is translated as CASSPAPLAGVYEQYF. The J gene is TRBJ2-7, the V gene TRBV7-2, with 11 bases fitting TRBD2. V was pared by 5 bases and J by 4 bases, with 10 bases of the junction left unmatched. CDR1 and CDR2 (germline): SGHTA, FQGNSA. CDR3 length equals 16 residues.